One and the same sample provided the 8 T cell receptor beta chains below, sequenced in a study of T cells in localized non-small cell lung cancer. Here immunoSEQ multiplex PCR was the method, and the copy in TCRdb shows in-frame clones only, minus some. The sample gives tens of thousands of clones, under 90% of which show up once; more than 15% is in the top ten. The input for sequencing was PBMCs, taken before any cancer treatment. The receptors derive from a woman aged 35 to 70 with stage II squamous cell lung carcinoma.

The rearrangement links TRBV5-1 to TRBJ2-1; perhaps TRBD2 as D (6 bases). V was clipped by 0 bases and J by 0 bases, with 10 bases between them. Germline CDR1 and CDR2: SGHRS and YFSETQ. CDR3 length: 16 amino acids. The DNA for the CDR3 is TGCGCCAGCAGCTTGGTCCCCGGGGGCTCCTACAATGAGCAGTTCTTC. Residues: CASSLVPGGSYNEQFF.

This clone was observed a single time. The chain uses TRBV7-7 and TRBJ2-3, with 15 bases aligning to TRBD2. Looked up from germline, CDR1 is SSHAT and CDR2 is FNYEAQ (reference sequence). V lost 5 bases and J lost 6; bases outside the gene matches: 6. CDR3 size: 16 residues. The DNA of the CDR3 is TGTGCCAGCAGCCAGGGACTAGCGGGAGGAGGCGATACGCAGTATTTT. This sequence encodes CASSQGLAGGGDTQYF. Full variable domain (outside the CDR3, taken from reference TRBV7-7 and TRBJ2-3): GAGVSQSPRYKVTKRGQDVTLRCDPISSHATLYWYQQALGQGPEFLTYFNYEAQPDKSGLPSDRFSAERPEGSISTLTIQRTEQRDSAMYRCASSQGLAGGGDTQYFGPGTRLTVL.

The chain joins TRBV9 to TRBJ2-1, with 10 bases fitting TRBD2. Per germline, CDR1 SGDLS and CDR2 YYNGEE. CDR3 length equals 15 residues. Germline trimming cut 3 bases from V and 5 bases from J; bases unmatched to any gene: 5. Here the CDR3 reads CASSASGRGDNEQFF. The CDR3 region has the DNA TGTGCCAGCAGCGCGAGCGGGAGGGGGGACAATGAGCAGTTCTTC.

The genes are TRBV6-5 and TRBJ2-1; D is possibly TRBD2 (6 bases). Deletions cut 2 bases from V and 14 bases from J, with 16 bases between. Germline-derived CDR1 and CDR2 are MNHEY and SVGAGI. CDR3 length equals 13 residues. CDR3 residues: CASSYVTGDEKFF. The CDR3 DNA reads as TGTGCCAGCAGTTACGTAACGGGAGACGAGAAGTTCTTC.

This clone was seen once. This sequence joins TRBV7-2 and TRBJ2-1; D is uncertain. This CDR3 has 15 amino acids. The V and J ends lost 3 bases and 1 base respectively, with 10 bases between them. Germline V gives CDR1 SGHTA, CDR2 FQGNSA. CDR3 sequence reads: CASSFQVESYNEQFF. The CDR3 DNA reads TGTGCCAGCAGCTTTCAGGTTGAATCCTACAATGAGCAGTTCTTC. The full variable domain, with the rest looked up from reference TRBV7-2 and TRBJ2-1, is GAGVSQSPSNKVTEKGKDVELRCDPISGHTALYWYRQSLGQGLEFLIYFQGNSAPDKSGLPSDRFSAERTGGSVSTLTIQRTQQEDSAVYLCASSFQVESYNEQFFGPGTRLTVL.

The J gene is TRBJ1-5, the V gene TRBV4-1; 8 bases agree with TRBD1. The CDR3 totals 18 residues. Per the germline V gene, CDR1 is MGHRA and CDR2 is YSYEKL. Trimming cost V 3 bases and J 0 bases; bases outside gene matches: 10. The CDR3 DNA is TGCGCCAGCAGCCAGTTACCGGGACAGGAAGTTAGCAATCAGCCCCAGCATTTT. Translation gives CASSQLPGQEVSNQPQHF.

This chain connects TRBV6-5 to TRBJ2-5; D not resolved. Germline V gives CDR1 MNHEY, CDR2 SVGAGI. The CDR3 has 14 amino acids. Trimming took 1 base from V and 4 from J, leaving 10 bases between them. Here the CDR3 DNA reads TGTGCCAGCAGTTACTATAGTACTTTAGAGACCCAGTACTTC. It specifies CASSYYSTLETQYF.

In this sample, this clone is medium-sized (0.01 to 0.1%). The chain links TRBV6-5 to TRBJ1-1; D perhaps matches TRBD1 (5 bases). The CDR3 sequence is 15 residues long. The V gene lost 2 bases and the J gene lost 3 bases, with 13 bases spanning the gap. Looked up from germline, CDR1 is MNHEY and CDR2 is SVGAGI. CDR3 nucleotides: TGTGCCAGCAGTTACGGATCGGGGGTCCACACTGAAGCTTTCTTT. Translating it yields CASSYGSGVHTEAFF.